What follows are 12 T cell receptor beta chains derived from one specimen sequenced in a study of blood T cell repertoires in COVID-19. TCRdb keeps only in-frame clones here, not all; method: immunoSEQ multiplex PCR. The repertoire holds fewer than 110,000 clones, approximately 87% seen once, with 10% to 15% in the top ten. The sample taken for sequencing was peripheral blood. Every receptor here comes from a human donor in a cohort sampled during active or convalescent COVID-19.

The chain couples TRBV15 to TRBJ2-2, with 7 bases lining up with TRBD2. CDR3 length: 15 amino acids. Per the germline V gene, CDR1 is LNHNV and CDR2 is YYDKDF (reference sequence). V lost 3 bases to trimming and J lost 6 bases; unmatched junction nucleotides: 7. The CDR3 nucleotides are TGTGCCACCAGCAGTCGGCGGGGAGGGGCCGGGGAGCTGTTTTTT. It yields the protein CATSSRRGGAGELFF.

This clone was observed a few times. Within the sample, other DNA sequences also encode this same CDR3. The CDR3 bases are TGTGCCAGCAGCCAAGATCGCGACAGGGTGTCCTTCGTTGAAGCTTTCTTT. Translation gives CASSQDRDRVSFVEAFF. The rearrangement links TRBV14 to TRBJ1-1; 7 bases map to TRBD1. Unmatched junction bases numbered 14, after V lost 0 bases and J lost 7 bases. The CDR3 runs 17 residues. Germline CDR1 is SGHDN and CDR2 is FVKESK.

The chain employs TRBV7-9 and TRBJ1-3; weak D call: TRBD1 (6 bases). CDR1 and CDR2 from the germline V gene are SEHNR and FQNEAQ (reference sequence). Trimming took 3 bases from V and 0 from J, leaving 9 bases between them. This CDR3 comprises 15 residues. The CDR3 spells CASSFGQPSGNTIYF. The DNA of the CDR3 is TGTGCCAGCAGCTTCGGACAGCCCTCTGGAAACACCATATATTTT. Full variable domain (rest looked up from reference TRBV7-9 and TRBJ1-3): DTGVSQNPRHKITKRGQNVTFRCDPISEHNRLYWYRQTLGQGPEFLTYFQNEAQLEKSRLLSDRFSAERPKGSFSTLEIQRTEQGDSAMYLCASSFGQPSGNTIYFGEGSWLTVV.

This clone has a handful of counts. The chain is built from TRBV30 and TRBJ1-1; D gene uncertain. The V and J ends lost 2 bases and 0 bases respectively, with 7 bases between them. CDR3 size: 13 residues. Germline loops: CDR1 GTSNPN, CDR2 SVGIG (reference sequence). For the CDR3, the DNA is TGTGCCTGGAGTTCCAGTATGAACACTGAAGCTTTCTTT. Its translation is CAWSSSMNTEAFF. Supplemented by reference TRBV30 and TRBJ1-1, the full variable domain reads SQTIHQWPATLVQPVGSPLSLECTVEGTSNPNLYWYRQAAGRGLQLLFYSVGIGQISSEVPQNLSASRPQDRQFILSSKKLLLSDSGFYLCAWSSSMNTEAFFGQGTRLTVV.

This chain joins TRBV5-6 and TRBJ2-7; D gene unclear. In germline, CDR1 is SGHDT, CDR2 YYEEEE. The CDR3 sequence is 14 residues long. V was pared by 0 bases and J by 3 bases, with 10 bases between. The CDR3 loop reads CASSLGARFYEQYF. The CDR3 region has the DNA TGTGCCAGCAGCTTGGGCGCCAGGTTCTACGAGCAGTACTTC. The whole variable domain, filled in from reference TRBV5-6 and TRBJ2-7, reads DAGVTQSPTHLIKTRGQQVTLRCSPKSGHDTVSWYQQALGQGPQFIFQYYEEEERQRGNFPDRFSGHQFPNYSSELNVNALLLGDSALYLCASSLGARFYEQYFGPGTRLTVT.

CDR3 sequence: CASSFGTGNQPQHF. The CDR3 region has the DNA TGTGCCAGCAGCTTTGGGACAGGGAATCAGCCCCAGCATTTT. The rearrangement joins TRBV5-5 to TRBJ1-5; TRBD1 matches at 9 bases. Per germline, CDR1 SGHKS and CDR2 YYEKEE (reference sequence). The CDR3 loop spans 14 amino acids. Unmatched junction bases numbered 1, after V lost 2 bases and J lost 4 bases.

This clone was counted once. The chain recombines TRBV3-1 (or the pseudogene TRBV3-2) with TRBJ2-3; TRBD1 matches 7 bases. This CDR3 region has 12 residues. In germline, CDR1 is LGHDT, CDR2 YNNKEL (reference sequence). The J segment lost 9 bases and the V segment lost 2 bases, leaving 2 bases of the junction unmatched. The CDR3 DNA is TGTGCCAGCAGCCAAAGACAGGGAACGCAGTATTTT. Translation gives CASSQRQGTQYF.

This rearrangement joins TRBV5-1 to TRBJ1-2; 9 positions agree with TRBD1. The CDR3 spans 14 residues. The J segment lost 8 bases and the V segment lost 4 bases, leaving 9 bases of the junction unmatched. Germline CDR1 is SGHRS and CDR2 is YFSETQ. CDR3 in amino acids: CASSTGQGTGGYTF. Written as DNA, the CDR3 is TGCGCCAGCAGCACGGGACAGGGAACGGGAGGCTACACCTTC.

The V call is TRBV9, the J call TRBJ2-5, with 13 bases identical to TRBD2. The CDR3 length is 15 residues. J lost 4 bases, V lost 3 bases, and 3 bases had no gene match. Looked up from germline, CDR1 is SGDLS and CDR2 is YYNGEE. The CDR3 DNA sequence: TGTGCCAGCAGCGGGACTAGCGGGGGAACAGAGACCCAGTACTTC. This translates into CASSGTSGGTETQYF. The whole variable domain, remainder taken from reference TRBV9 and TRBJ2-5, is DSGVTQTPKHLITATGQRVTLRCSPRSGDLSVYWYQQSLDQGLQFLIQYYNGEERAKGNILERFSAQQFPDLHSELNLSSLELGDSALYFCASSGTSGGTETQYFGPGTRLLVL.

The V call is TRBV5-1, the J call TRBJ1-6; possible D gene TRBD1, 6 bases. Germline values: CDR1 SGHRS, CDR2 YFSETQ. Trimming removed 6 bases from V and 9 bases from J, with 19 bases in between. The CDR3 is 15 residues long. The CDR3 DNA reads TGCGCCAGCACCTCCCGGCCAGGGGCGGTTTCACCCCTCCACTTT. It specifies CASTSRPGAVSPLHF.

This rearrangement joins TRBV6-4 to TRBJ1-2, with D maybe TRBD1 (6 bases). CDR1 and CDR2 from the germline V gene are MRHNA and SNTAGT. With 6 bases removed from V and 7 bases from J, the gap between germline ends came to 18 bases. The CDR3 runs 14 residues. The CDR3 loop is CASRSDSSGGGYTF. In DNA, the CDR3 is TGTGCCAGCAGATCGGACAGCTCGGGGGGTGGCTACACCTTC.

CDR3 nucleotides: TGTGCCAGCAGCTTCGGTCTTCTAGAAGGGCAGTACTTC. It codes for CASSFGLLEGQYF. The chain links TRBV11-1 to TRBJ2-7; no reliable D call. V gave up 3 bases and J gave up 9 bases, with 15 bases separating them. The germline gives CDR1 SGHAT, CDR2 FQDESV (reference sequence). The CDR3 consists of 13 residues. Combining the CDR3 with reference TRBV11-1 and TRBJ2-7 gives the whole variable domain EAEVAQSPRYKITEKSQAVAFWCDPISGHATLYWYRQILGQGPELLVQFQDESVVDDSQLPKDRFSAERLKGVDSTLKIQPAELGDSAMYLCASSFGLLEGQYFGPGTRLTVT.